The entry below gives a single T cell receptor (beta chain) sequence along with its context. The antigen remains unidentified. The PCR contained 60 Vbeta and 13 Jbeta primers. Original analysis: It was a later analysis that counted roughly 80 million unique TCR beta chains, of which some 9.9 million were shared. Generated by immunoSEQ multiplex PCR, the TCRdb table keeps only in-frame clones and is missing some. Clone size and the V and J calls come from that table; the DNA yielded D and trimming. This sample contains about 50,000 clones. This sample was taken from a study of cytomegalovirus exposure and HLA in healthy donors. Study-level findings and limits: Fewer N-insertions than the roughly 670-donor mean were reportedly shown by an Asian-associated ancestry cluster in a later analysis.

V shed 3 bases, J shed 6 bases, and the junction held 5 bases outside the gene matches. The CDR3 loop spans 14 amino acids. The germline gives CDR1 SGHNT, CDR2 YYREEE (reference sequence). The sample comprised PBMCs. The clonotype was recovered from a woman aged 60-70 years in good health and CMV-seropositive. V usage is TRBV5-4 and J usage is TRBJ1-2, with 10 bases identical to TRBD1. CDR3 region: CASSSGQGRHGYTF. CDR3 DNA sequence: TGTGCCAGCAGCTCGGGACAGGGGAGGCATGGCTACACCTTC.